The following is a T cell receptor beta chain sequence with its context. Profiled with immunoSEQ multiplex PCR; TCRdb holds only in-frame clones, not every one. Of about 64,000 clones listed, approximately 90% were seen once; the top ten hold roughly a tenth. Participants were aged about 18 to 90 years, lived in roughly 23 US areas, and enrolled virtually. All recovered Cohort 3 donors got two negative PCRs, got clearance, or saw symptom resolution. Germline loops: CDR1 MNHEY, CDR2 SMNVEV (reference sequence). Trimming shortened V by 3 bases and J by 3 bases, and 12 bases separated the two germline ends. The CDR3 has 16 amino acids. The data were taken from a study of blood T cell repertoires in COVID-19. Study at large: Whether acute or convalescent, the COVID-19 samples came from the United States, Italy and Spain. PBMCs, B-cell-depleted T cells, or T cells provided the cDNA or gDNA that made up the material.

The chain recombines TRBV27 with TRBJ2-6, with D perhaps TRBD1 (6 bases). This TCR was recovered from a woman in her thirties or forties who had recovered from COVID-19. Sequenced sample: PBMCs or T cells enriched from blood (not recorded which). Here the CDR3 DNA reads TGTGCCAGCAGTTTGTATGGGGGCGGTGGGGCCAACGTCCTGACTTTC. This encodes CASSLYGGGGANVLTF.